This T cell receptor beta chain was recorded in a study of CD8+CD57+ T cells in acquired aplastic anemia. Overall study findings and caveats: Overlap between patients and controls comprised just under 30 CD8+ CDR3 sequences. Simpson's diversity of CD8+ cells was not significantly different in patients compared with controls.

This clonotype was found many times. The target antigen is unknown. V shed 6 bases, J shed 6 bases, and the junction held 11 bases outside the gene matches. There are 15 residues in the CDR3. Germline V CDR1 and CDR2: MNHNS, SASEGT. Patients sequenced had flow cytometry evidence of CD8+CD57+ cell expansion. Everyone among the patients had severe acquired aplastic anemia. By the time of blood sampling, patients had still received no therapy. Genomic DNA constituted the template upon which TCR beta VDJ and CDR3 profiling was performed. TCRdb redid the calling of the reads with MiXCR, one entry per CDR3 protein. The table includes 400,000 to 600,000 distinct CDR3 sequences, roughly 34% detected once.

This receptor was taken from a human donor with aplastic anemia. Source material: sorted CD4+, CD8+, or CD8+CD57+ T cells (not recorded which) from PBMCs. The chain couples TRBV6-1 to TRBJ1-2, with 9 bases aligning to TRBD1. The CDR3 region has the DNA TGTGCCAGCAGAACGACCGGGACAGGGAGGGATGGCTACACCTTC. Protein: CASRTTGTGRDGYTF.